This is a list of T cell receptor beta chains from one sample in a study of shared clonotypes between healthy human individuals. This table comes from immunoSEQ multiplex PCR, and its TCRdb copy is limited to in-frame clones, with some not included. The sample lists about 1 million clones; approximately 76% were seen once. The specimen was memory CD4+ T cells sorted from blood. The origin of the receptors is a man aged 18 to 35 in good health. Both conserved end residues are part of each CDR3. Fields, in order: V gene, CDR3 protein.

>TRBV7-9
CASSLAALVDEKLFF
>TRBV7-9
CASSPMGRGGSYEQYF
>TRBV21-1
CASGRRGGWQYF
>TRBV2
CASKRDFNQPQHF
>TRBV18
CASSPWTNTEAFF
>TRBV27
CASTPYRDRGYGYTF
>TRBV30
CAWSVDIYPDTQYF
>TRBV27
CASSLSPDSSLHF
>TRBV4-3
CASSQDQQATEAFF
>TRBV6-1
CASNMLGQGAVGYTF
>TRBV15
CATSRGRSGVGSPLHF
>TRBV28
CASSYPGNGNYGYTF
>TRBV18
CASSPTPETQYF
>TRBV19
CASREGLAGGEQYF
>TRBV14
CASSGRTRASTDTQYF
>TRBV2
CASSRLAEGYTF
>TRBV9
CASSGYASYNSPLHF
>TRBV5-6
CASSSPDRGGQETQYF
>TRBV30
CAWNHIAGSYEQYF